These 4 T cell receptor beta chains originate from one sample sequenced in a study of beta chain features in type 1 diabetes. Of the isolated RNA, all was reverse transcribed, and so the sequenced material was expressed TCRB transcripts. Measured with immunoSEQ multiplex PCR; TCRdb has only the in-frame clones, and not every one. The table shows approximately 44,000 clones, with over 50% occurring only once. The sequencing input was Tregs from blood. These TCRs come from a woman under 30 in good health.

The chain is built from TRBV6-1 and TRBJ1-5; perhaps TRBD1 as D (5 bases). The CDR3 covers 16 residues. Germline V gene data show CDR1 as MNHNS and CDR2 as SASEGT. V dropped 0 bases and J dropped 4 bases, with 13 bases sitting between them. The CDR3 here is CASSEALQGGNQPQHF. The CDR3 region has the DNA TGTGCCAGCAGTGAAGCTCTCCAGGGAGGAAATCAGCCCCAGCATTTT.

This clone was counted a few times. V usage is TRBV6-5 and J usage is TRBJ2-7, with 8 positions matching TRBD1. This CDR3 spans 15 amino acids. V lost 2 bases to trimming and J lost 2 bases; unmatched junction nucleotides: 5. CDR1 and CDR2 from the germline V gene are MNHEY and SVGAGI. Here the CDR3 DNA reads TGTGCCAGCAGTTACGCGAGACAGGGGACCTACGAGCAGTACTTC. It yields the protein CASSYARQGTYEQYF.

The chain is built from TRBV28 and TRBJ2-5; possible D gene TRBD2, 6 bases. The CDR3 length is 15 residues. Deletions cut 5 bases from V and 11 bases from J, with 24 bases between. From germline, CDR1 is MDHEN and CDR2 SYDVKM. The DNA of the CDR3 is TGTGCCAGCAGTCCGACTACTAATGGAAGGAGGGAGCAGTACTTC. Translation: CASSPTTNGRREQYF. Complete variable domain (other parts from reference TRBV28 and TRBJ2-5): DVKVTQSSRYLVKRTGEKVFLECVQDMDHENMFWYRQDPGLGLRLIYFSYDVKMKEKGDIPEGYSVSREKKERFSLILESASTNQTSMYLCASSPTTNGRREQYFGPGTRLLVL.

The chain combines TRBV7-9 with TRBJ2-2, with 8 nucleotides matching TRBD1. Trimming cost V 7 bases and J 1 base; bases outside gene matches: 8. The germline V gene encodes CDR1 SEHNR and CDR2 FQNEAQ (reference sequence). The CDR3 has 16 amino acids. In nucleotides, the CDR3 is TGTGCCAGCAACTATGGGGGGACAGGGAACACCGGGGAGCTGTTTTTT. Translating gives CASNYGGTGNTGELFF. Full variable domain (rest looked up from reference TRBV7-9 and TRBJ2-2): DTGVSQNPRHKITKRGQNVTFRCDPISEHNRLYWYRQTLGQGPEFLTYFQNEAQLEKSRLLSDRFSAERPKGSFSTLEIQRTEQGDSAMYLCASNYGGTGNTGELFFGEGSRLTVL.